The 22 T cell receptor beta chains given below trace back to one sample, sequenced in a study of T-cell reconstitution after alpha-beta-depleted transplantation in children. For TCRbeta, the library was prepared with unique molecular identifiers. TCRdb re-called the PCR reads through MiXCR, storing one row per CDR3 protein. The table records 490,000 or so distinct CDR3 sequences, about 12% of them present only once. Here the sequenced sample was PBMCs from the stem cell graft donor, taken from the stem cell graft. The receptors originated from a human donor who donated a stem cell graft to a child with combined immunodeficiency.

V usage is TRBV5-1 and J usage is TRBJ1-2; D is unclear. Looked up from germline, CDR1 is SGHRS and CDR2 is YFSETQ. The CDR3 sequence is 15 residues long. V shed 0 bases and J shed 4 bases, with 13 bases lying between them. Here the CDR3 DNA reads TGCGCCAGCAGCTTGGCCGACTTCGAGGGCTATGGCTACACCTTC. Translating gives CASSLADFEGYGYTF.

This clonotype was picked up many times. This chain joins TRBV5-1 and TRBJ2-3; 12 positions match TRBD2. CDR3 length equals 16 residues. In germline, CDR1 is SGHRS, CDR2 YFSETQ. Germline trimming cut 2 bases from V and 5 bases from J; bases unmatched to any gene: 6. CDR3 in amino acids: CASSFRLAGAVDTQYF. The CDR3 coding sequence is TGCGCCAGCAGCTTCCGACTAGCGGGAGCGGTAGATACGCAGTATTTT.

In this sample, this clonotype turned up many times. The chain links TRBV28 to TRBJ2-1, with no clear D. Trimming removed 1 base from V and 6 bases from J, with 7 bases in between. CDR3 length equals 13 residues. Germline CDR1 reads MDHEN; CDR2 reads SYDVKM. This chain's CDR3 is CASSLSALNEQFF. CDR3 DNA: TGTGCCAGCAGTTTATCCGCCCTCAATGAGCAGTTCTTC.

The J gene is TRBJ2-1, the V gene TRBV3-1; 7 nucleotides align to TRBD2. Trimming took 3 bases from V and 6 from J; bases not matched to a gene: 2. Germline-derived CDR1 and CDR2 are LGHDT and YNNKEL (reference sequence). The length of the CDR3 is 13 residues. This CDR3 is CASSQRTSNEQFF. CDR3 in DNA: TGTGCCAGCAGCCAGAGGACTAGCAATGAGCAGTTCTTC.

On this clonotype itself: Germline and junction disagree at one end, which may indicate a read error. The chain employs TRBV5-6 and TRBJ2-7; D may be TRBD1 (7 bases). CDR1 and CDR2 (germline): SGHDT, YYEEEE. CDR3 length: 17 residues. This CDR3 reads CAISLAHRGGRSYEQYF. CDR3 sequence (DNA): TGTGCCATCAGCTTGGCCCACAGGGGAGGTAGGTCCTACGAGCAGTACTTC.

The chain joins TRBV29-1 to TRBJ2-2; D is possibly TRBD1 (6 bases). The CDR3 is 11 amino acids. The germline V gene encodes CDR1 SQVTM and CDR2 ANQGSEA. The CDR3, as DNA: TGCGTCGGCAGGGGCACCGGGGAGCTGTTTTTT. This translates into CVGRGTGELFF.

The chain has TRBV20-1 and TRBJ1-4, with D hard to call. The germline V and J ends were trimmed by 5 bases and 4 bases, with 11 bases remaining between them. The CDR3 consists of 13 residues. Germline CDR1 DFQATT, CDR2 SNEGSKA (reference sequence). CDR3: CSARNGLNEKLFF. CDR3 sequence (DNA): TGCAGTGCTCGAAACGGCCTTAATGAAAAACTGTTTTTT.

This clonotype has just a few counts. The chain combines TRBV12-3 or TRBV12-4 with TRBJ2-2; the match to TRBD1 covers 7 bases. The CDR3 loop spans 15 amino acids. With V trimmed by 7 bases and J by 1 base, 6 bases remained unmatched. CDR3 nucleotide sequence: TGTGCCAGCAACCCTGACAGGGAGAACACCGGGGAGCTGTTTTTT. This encodes CASNPDRENTGELFF.

V is TRBV5-1 and J is TRBJ1-1; D ambiguous. The ends were cut back, 0 bases at V and 10 bases at J, with 10 bases in the middle. CDR3 length: 12 amino acids. The germline CDR1 and CDR2 sequences are SGHRS and YFSETQ. DNA for the CDR3: TGCGCCAGCAGCTTGGACGCGGAGGGAGCTTTCTTT. This encodes CASSLDAEGAFF.

This sequence joins TRBV11-2 and TRBJ1-2; 7 bases are a match to TRBD1. The CDR3 runs to 14 residues. Unmatched junction bases numbered 5, after V lost 1 base and J lost 6 bases. CDR1 SGHAT and CDR2 FQNNGV come from the germline V gene. DNA for the CDR3: TGTGCCAGCAGCTTAGGGCAGGGGGTCGATGGCTACACCTTC. It specifies CASSLGQGVDGYTF.

The sample holds many counts of this clonotype. The rearrangement uses TRBV30 and TRBJ1-2, with D possibly matching TRBD1 (5 bases). Per germline, CDR1 GTSNPN and CDR2 SVGIG (reference sequence). Trimming took 4 bases from V and 6 from J, leaving 15 bases between them. The CDR3 spans 13 residues. CDR3 protein: CAWTPGRVHGYTF. The CDR3 DNA reads as TGTGCCTGGACCCCCGGCAGGGTACATGGCTACACCTTC.

In this sample, this clonotype turned up many times. The CDR3 region has the DNA TGTGCCAGCAGTTTAGCAGGGGGCAATGAGCAGTTCTTC. As protein: CASSLAGGNEQFF. J is TRBJ2-1 and V is TRBV12-3 or TRBV12-4, with D possibly being TRBD1 (6 bases). Trimming removed 0 bases at V and 6 bases at J, with 6 bases between. This CDR3 spans 13 amino acids.

The chain carries TRBV25-1 and TRBJ2-7, with TRBD1 matching 7 bases. The trim removed 4 bases at V and 4 bases at J, leaving 4 bases unmatched. In germline, CDR1 is MGHDK, CDR2 SYGVNS. The CDR3 has 13 residues. The CDR3 region is CASSGQGQYEQYF. CDR3 nucleotide sequence: TGTGCCAGCAGTGGACAGGGTCAATACGAGCAGTACTTC.

There are a few counts of this clonotype. The rearrangement uses TRBV4-3 and TRBJ2-5, with 8 bases lining up with TRBD1. Germline CDR1 and CDR2: LGHNA and YSLEER. This CDR3 spans 15 amino acids. V was pared by 4 bases and J by 1 base, with 5 bases of the junction left unmatched. CDR3 residues: CASSPSGTGQETQYF. The CDR3 DNA reads as TGCGCCAGCAGCCCCTCAGGGACAGGCCAAGAGACCCAGTACTTC.

This clonotype was seen many times. The chain combines TRBV5-1 with TRBJ2-3, with D maybe TRBD1 (6 bases). V dropped 2 bases and J dropped 5 bases, with 9 bases sitting between them. CDR3 size: 13 residues. In germline, CDR1 is SGHRS, CDR2 YFSETQ. The CDR3 DNA sequence: TGCGCCAGCAGCTTAACACAGGGAGATACGCAGTATTTT. Its protein product is CASSLTQGDTQYF.

This clonotype was recorded at least ten times. V and J are TRBV7-8 and TRBJ2-5; no firm D call. CDR1 and CDR2 (germline): SGHVS, FQNEAQ. The CDR3 is 12 residues long. V gave up 1 base and J gave up 5 bases, with 5 bases separating them. The CDR3 region is CASSLVPETQYF. The CDR3 nucleotides read TGTGCCAGCAGCTTAGTCCCGGAGACCCAGTACTTC.

This clonotype was seen only a few times. This sequence joins TRBV5-1 and TRBJ2-7; the D is unclear. Germline V lookup: CDR1 SGHRS, CDR2 YFSETQ. The CDR3 runs to 15 residues. Trimming removed 4 bases at V and 2 bases at J, with 16 bases between. The CDR3 bases are TGCGCCAGCAGCCAAGGATTTAACCCGACCTACGAGCAGTACTTC. Protein sequence: CASSQGFNPTYEQYF.

This clonotype occurred many times. The J gene is TRBJ2-3, the V gene TRBV29-1; TRBD1 aligns across 11 bases. The germline V gene encodes CDR1 SQVTM and CDR2 ANQGSEA. The V segment lost 6 bases and the J segment 4 bases; nucleotides outside the gene matches: 3. The CDR3 extends over 13 amino acids. This CDR3 reads CSVGQGAADTQYF. The CDR3 DNA is TGCAGCGTCGGACAGGGGGCGGCAGATACGCAGTATTTT.

The rearrangement joins TRBV19 to TRBJ2-5; 8 nucleotides agree with TRBD1. CDR3 length equals 14 residues. V trimming: 3 bases; J trimming: 1 base; junction bases outside the gene matches: 1. Per germline, CDR1 LNHDA and CDR2 SQIVND (reference sequence). CDR3 nucleotides: TGTGCCAGTAGTATCGGACAGGGCCAAGAGACCCAGTACTTC. It translates to CASSIGQGQETQYF.

This clonotype was seen a few times. The chain combines TRBV7-9 with TRBJ2-3, with 8 nucleotides matching TRBD2. The CDR3 is made up of 15 amino acids. Looked up from germline, CDR1 is SEHNR and CDR2 is FQNEAQ (reference sequence). V lost 5 bases, J lost 3 bases, and 7 bases stayed unmatched. For the CDR3, the DNA is TGTGCCAGCAGCGCTCGACTAGCGTCGACAGATACGCAGTATTTT. It encodes CASSARLASTDTQYF.

This clonotype appeared many times. One end of the junction does not line up with germline, which may come from a read error. CDR3 amino acids: CASTLAGNEQYF. The CDR3 DNA reads TGTGCCAGCACCTTAGCGGGAAACGAGCAGTACTTC. The gene calls are TRBV7-6 and TRBJ2-7, with 8 bases matching TRBD2. CDR3 size: 12 residues. CDR1 and CDR2 from the germline V gene are SGHVS and FNYEAQ.

The chain combines TRBV4-2 with TRBJ1-4, with 8 bases that match TRBD1. After removal of 1 base from V and 6 bases from J, the junction contained 4 bases not matched to a gene. The CDR3 spans 15 residues. Germline loops: CDR1 LGHNA, CDR2 YNFKEQ. CDR3 in amino acids: CASSQAGGAHEKLFF. For the CDR3, the DNA is TGTGCCAGCAGCCAAGCAGGGGGCGCACATGAAAAACTGTTTTTT.